This T cell receptor (beta chain) was captured in a study of CD8+ T cells in alopecia areata. The germline V and J ends were trimmed by 6 bases and 0 bases, with 11 bases remaining between them. CDR3 length: 14 amino acids. The germline V gene has CDR1 NSHNY and CDR2 SYGAGN. Sequencing relied on a cDNA template that was reverse transcribed from extracted RNA. Here immunoSEQ multiplex PCR was the method, and the copy in TCRdb shows in-frame clones only, minus some. This repertoire holds over 250,000 clones, and none appear only once. Pooled cutaneous lymph node cells were sorted using CD4, CD8alpha, NKG2D, NKG2ACE and other markers. This clone was seen a few times. The gene names here belong to mouse. The DNA ends 4 residues before the CDR3 does, and the rest of the CDR3 is filled in from the germline J gene. Other DNA sequences of this sample code for an identical CDR3.

The chain combines TRBV13-1 with TRBJ2-3, with D perhaps TRBD2 (7 bases). Source material: CD4+ T cells sorted from a lymph node. The sequence was collected from a C3H/HeJ mouse with alopecia areata. These mice share the MHC haplotype H2-k. The CDR3 loop is CASTGGTSAETLYF. CDR3 DNA, as far as it was read: TGTGCCAGCACGGGGGGCACTAGTGCAGAA.